Included here is one TCR beta chain sequence, with context. No antigen is known for it. The CDR3 has 16 residues. The V gene lost 5 bases and the J gene lost 7 bases, with 18 bases spanning the gap. Germline CDR1 is MNHEY and CDR2 is SMNVEV (reference sequence). The data were taken from a study of cytomegalovirus exposure and HLA in healthy donors. Whole-study findings and limits: Later work showed greater clonal expansion in HLA-associated TCR beta chains than in equally common others. Investigators reported around 150 TCR beta chains as tied to cytomegalovirus.

Amplification used 60 Vbeta primers and 13 Jbeta primers. Some clones are missing from TCRdb's copy, which holds only in-frame ones; the method was immunoSEQ multiplex PCR. The table includes about 110,000 clones, less than 75% detected once. This receptor was obtained from a man between 40 and 49 years old in good health and CMV-seropositive. Material: PBMCs. The chain uses TRBV27 and TRBJ1-6; possible D gene TRBD1, 5 bases. The CDR3 DNA reads TGTGCCAGCAGTCGGTTTGGGATGGGGGGGAATTCACCCCTCCACTTT. Translating it yields CASSRFGMGGNSPLHF.